The 4 T cell receptor beta chains given below trace back to one sample, sequenced in a study of T cells after posttransplantation cyclophosphamide. Sequencing was performed with immunoSEQ multiplex PCR; in TCRdb, only in-frame clones are kept and a portion is missing. This table holds tens of thousands of clones, approximately 78% found once. Cyclophosphamide on days +3 and +4 followed busulfan-fludarabine conditioning and a marrow graft. The sequenced sample was CD4+ T cells sorted from blood, obtained roughly 1,900 days after a stem cell transplant with posttransplant cyclophosphamide. These receptor sequences come from a female patient between 40 and 55 years old who received an allogeneic stem cell transplant from a related donor, was CMV-positive, and had no GVHD. The graft donor may account for some of the T cells.

The chain recombines TRBV25-1 with TRBJ1-4; no reliable D call. Between the trimmed V and J ends, which lost 5 bases and 0 bases, there was a span of 13 bases. The CDR3 runs to 16 residues. Per the germline V gene, CDR1 is MGHDK and CDR2 is SYGVNS. The chain's CDR3 is CASSKPDIPTNEKLFF. CDR3 nucleotides: TGTGCCAGCAGTAAGCCCGACATACCAACTAATGAAAAACTGTTTTTT.

This chain uses TRBV14 with TRBJ1-5; D is undetermined. The length of the CDR3 is 14 residues. Deletions cut 5 bases from V and 2 bases from J, with 10 bases between. The germline V gene encodes CDR1 SGHDN and CDR2 FVKESK. The CDR3: CASSSGSGNQPQHF. CDR3 DNA sequence: TGTGCCAGCAGCTCGGGGTCCGGCAATCAGCCCCAGCATTTT.

The chain employs TRBV11-2 and TRBJ1-6; D remains unclear. V was shortened by 2 bases and J by 6 bases, with 11 bases between the two germline ends. The CDR3 runs 15 residues. CDR1 is SGHAT, CDR2 FQNNGV, per germline. The CDR3 loop is CASSLTSNFNSPLHF. CDR3 nucleotide sequence: TGTGCCAGCAGCTTAACTTCTAATTTTAATTCACCCCTCCACTTT. Full variable domain (remainder filled in from reference TRBV11-2 and TRBJ1-6): EAGVAQSPRYKIIEKRQSVAFWCNPISGHATLYWYQQILGQGPKLLIQFQNNGVVDDSQLPKDRFSAERLKGVDSTLKIQPAKLEDSAVYLCASSLTSNFNSPLHFGNGTRLTVT.

The V gene is TRBV14, the J gene TRBJ2-7; weak D call: TRBD1 (6 bases). Germline V lookup: CDR1 SGHDN, CDR2 FVKESK. V was clipped by 4 bases and J by 5 bases, with 18 bases between them. This CDR3 has 15 residues. CDR3 protein: CASSLGQTSGHEQYF. DNA for the CDR3: TGTGCCAGCAGCCTTGGACAGACTTCAGGGCACGAGCAGTACTTC.